A single sample gave rise to the 5 T cell receptor beta chains below, sequenced in a study of T cells in tumors after PD-1 blockade. Data came from immunoSEQ multiplex PCR; TCRdb stores just in-frame clones and leaves some out. The sample consists of about 15,000 clones, about 80% of them appearing once. The source material was PBMCs, sampled after anti-PD-1 treatment. These receptors were obtained from a human donor with basal cell carcinoma.

This chain joins TRBV4-1 and TRBJ1-4; TRBD1 matches at 8 bases. The J segment lost 3 bases and the V segment lost 3 bases, leaving 3 bases of the junction unmatched. Germline loops: CDR1 MGHRA, CDR2 YSYEKL. This CDR3 is 15 amino acids long. The CDR3 DNA reads as TGCGCCAGCAGCCAGGTACAGGGGGCTAATGAAAAACTGTTTTTT. Its protein is CASSQVQGANEKLFF.

This rearrangement joins TRBV11-3 to TRBJ1-1; D remains ambiguous. Deletions cut 5 bases from V and 6 bases from J, with 16 bases between. The germline gives CDR1 SGHNT, CDR2 YENEEA. The CDR3 has 14 residues. The CDR3 here is CASSPEEDSAEAFF. CDR3 bases: TGTGCCAGCAGCCCAGAAGAAGATTCTGCTGAAGCTTTCTTT.

This rearrangement joins TRBV4-3 to TRBJ2-1; 15 positions agree with TRBD2. V lost 5 bases, J lost 0 bases, and 5 bases stayed unmatched. The CDR3 contains 18 residues. CDR1 and CDR2 (germline): LGHNA, YSLEER. The CDR3 coding sequence is TGCGCCAGCAGCGACGGACTAGCGGGGGGGTCCTCCTACAATGAGCAGTTCTTC. This encodes CASSDGLAGGSSYNEQFF.

The chain is built from TRBV10-3 and TRBJ2-3, with a tentative D call TRBD1 (6 bases). Germline V gene lookup returns CDR1 ENHRY and CDR2 SYGVKD. Deletions cut 10 bases from V and 0 bases from J, with 14 bases between. CDR3 length: 14 amino acids. The CDR3 here is CASTLTGSTDTQYF. The CDR3 DNA reads TGTGCCAGCACACTGACAGGCAGCACAGATACGCAGTATTTT.

CDR3 in DNA: TGTGCCTGGAGTGTAGCTAGCGGGAGTTTTAGGACAGATACGCAGTATTTT. It yields the protein CAWSVASGSFRTDTQYF. V usage is TRBV30 and J usage is TRBJ2-3; 10 nucleotides line up with TRBD2. Germline V gene lookup returns CDR1 GTSNPN and CDR2 SVGIG (reference sequence). CDR3 length equals 17 residues. V trimming: 0 bases; J trimming: 3 bases; junction bases outside the gene matches: 9.